Each of the 29 T cell receptor beta chains below was sequenced from the same sample in a study of control samples from healthy donors and cancer patients. TCRdb keeps only in-frame clones here, not all; method: immunoSEQ multiplex PCR. This table holds about 150,000 clones, 90% to 95% found once. Sequenced: blood. The receptors come from a young woman in good health.

This clone was found once. The rearrangement uses TRBV7-2 and TRBJ2-1; 9 bases match TRBD2. The V segment lost 1 base and the J segment 15 bases; nucleotides outside the gene matches: 7. Per germline, CDR1 SGHTA and CDR2 FQGNSA. There are 13 residues in the CDR3. The CDR3 loop is CASSLEGREGRFF. Here the CDR3 DNA reads TGTGCCAGCAGCTTAGAGGGGCGGGAGGGGCGGTTCTTC.

The chain couples TRBV6-5 to TRBJ1-5; the D is unclear. CDR1 is MNHEY, CDR2 SVGAGI, per germline. This CDR3 spans 14 amino acids. Trimming cost V 4 bases and J 7 bases, with 14 bases left between them. In nucleotides, the CDR3 is TGTGCCAGCAGTTCAGAGGGCTCACGGCAGCCCCAGCATTTT. Encoded protein: CASSSEGSRQPQHF.

The rearrangement links TRBV28 to TRBJ2-3; the D is unclear. Trimming pared 5 bases from V and 2 bases from J, leaving 23 bases between. The CDR3 spans 18 residues. The germline V gene has CDR1 MDHEN and CDR2 SYDVKM. CDR3 region: CASSNIAKGKGPTDTQYF. CDR3 DNA sequence: TGTGCCAGCAGTAATATCGCGAAGGGTAAAGGTCCCACAGATACGCAGTATTTT.

The gene calls are TRBV5-1 and TRBJ1-2, with D maybe TRBD1 (5 bases). The V end lost 2 bases, the J end lost 7 bases, and 9 bases lay between the germline ends. The germline gives CDR1 SGHRS, CDR2 YFSETQ. CDR3 size: 12 residues. The CDR3 sequence is CASSLRGGGYTF. In DNA, the CDR3 is TGCGCCAGCAGCTTACGTGGGGGTGGCTACACCTTC.

The chain uses TRBV9 and TRBJ2-3, with D perhaps TRBD2 (5 bases). This CDR3 has 13 amino acids. V lost 2 bases and J lost 6, with 10 bases in between. Germline loops: CDR1 SGDLS, CDR2 YYNGEE. CDR3 DNA sequence: TGTGCCAGCAGCGTCGGATGGACTGATACGCAGTATTTT. This codes for CASSVGWTDTQYF.

The J gene is TRBJ2-1, the V gene TRBV5-1; D might be TRBD1 (6 bases). V lost 0 bases and J 0 bases, leaving 13 bases between the germline ends. Germline CDR1 and CDR2: SGHRS and YFSETQ. This CDR3 contains 17 residues. CDR3 sequence (DNA): TGCGCCAGCAGCTTGGTACAGGGCGAGAGCTCCTACAATGAGCAGTTCTTC. It encodes CASSLVQGESSYNEQFF.

This chain connects TRBV7-8 to TRBJ1-2, with a weak D call TRBD1 (5 bases). V was pared by 6 bases and J by 6 bases, with 17 bases between. Per germline, CDR1 SGHVS and CDR2 FQNEAQ. The CDR3 has 14 residues. The CDR3 DNA sequence: TGTGCCAGCAGTCCCCAGGGACCGGCCCATGGCTACACCTTC. Protein product: CASSPQGPAHGYTF.

This rearrangement joins TRBV18 to TRBJ1-1; tentatively, D is TRBD1 (5 bases). V was cut by 5 bases and J by 0 bases, with 16 bases left in between. Germline V gene lookup returns CDR1 KGHSH and CDR2 LQKENI. This CDR3 has 16 amino acids. DNA of the CDR3: TGTGCCAGCTCATGGGGCCGGGGAGGTCTGAACACTGAAGCTTTCTTT. Its protein is CASSWGRGGLNTEAFF.

This chain joins TRBV2 and TRBJ1-1; D uncertain. This CDR3 region has 14 residues. V was cut by 4 bases and J by 2 bases, with 11 bases left in between. Per the germline V gene, CDR1 is SNHLY and CDR2 is FYNNEI. The CDR3 coding sequence is TGTGCCAGCAGTGTCGGACGAAGCAACACTGAAGCTTTCTTT. Protein product: CASSVGRSNTEAFF.

This chain joins TRBV11-2 and TRBJ1-1; D remains unclear. The CDR3 is 12 residues long. V lost 5 bases to trimming and J lost 1 base, with 5 bases between them. Germline values: CDR1 SGHAT, CDR2 FQNNGV. The CDR3 reads CASSRQNTEAFF. In nucleotides, the CDR3 is TGTGCCAGCAGCCGTCAGAACACTGAAGCTTTCTTT.

The chain joins TRBV5-4 to TRBJ2-2; D might be TRBD1 (6 bases). The CDR3 extends over 15 amino acids. CDR1 SGHNT and CDR2 YYREEE come from the germline V gene (reference sequence). Trimming pared 1 base from V and 6 bases from J, leaving 13 bases between. The CDR3 DNA sequence: TGTGCCAGCAGCTTGAAGGTTAACAGGGCCGGGGAGCTGTTTTTT. Translation gives CASSLKVNRAGELFF. Full variable domain (missing parts from reference TRBV5-4 and TRBJ2-2): ETGVTQSPTHLIKTRGQQVTLRCSSQSGHNTVSWYQQALGQGPQFIFQYYREEENGRGNFPPRFSGLQFPNYSSELNVNALELDDSALYLCASSLKVNRAGELFFGEGSRLTVL.

This chain uses TRBV6-5 with TRBJ1-2, with D maybe TRBD1 (5 bases). V was cut by 8 bases and J by 2 bases, with 6 bases left in between. The CDR3 contains 11 residues. CDR1 MNHEY and CDR2 SVGAGI come from the germline V gene. The CDR3 loop reads CASAGNYGYTF. In DNA form, the CDR3 reads TGTGCCAGCGCAGGGAACTATGGCTACACCTTC.

The CDR3, as DNA: TGTGCCAGCAGCTCAGGACTAGGTGGCATTCAGTACTTC. Residues: CASSSGLGGIQYF. The genes are TRBV7-2 and TRBJ2-4; 7 nucleotides line up with TRBD2. From germline, CDR1 is SGHTA and CDR2 FQGNSA. Unmatched junction bases numbered 6, after V lost 4 bases and J lost 9 bases. The CDR3 sequence is 13 residues long.

The V call is TRBV7-2, the J call TRBJ2-3; 8 bases are shared with TRBD2. This CDR3 comprises 15 residues. The germline CDR1 and CDR2 sequences are SGHTA and FQGNSA. After removal of 2 bases from V and 5 bases from J, the junction contained 6 bases not matched to a gene. The DNA for the CDR3 is TGTGCCAGCAGCTTAAATACGGGGGGGGGAGATACGCAGTATTTT. It encodes CASSLNTGGGDTQYF.

The chain is built from TRBV7-9 and TRBJ1-6; no clear D. The CDR3 is 14 residues long. Trimming removed 3 bases from V and 7 bases from J, with 10 bases in between. Germline-derived CDR1 and CDR2 are SEHNR and FQNEAQ (reference sequence). The CDR3 bases are TGTGCCAGCAGCTTCGGGCAAGAAAATTCACCCCTCCACTTT. Translation: CASSFGQENSPLHF. Looking up the rest from reference TRBV7-9 and TRBJ1-6 gives the full variable domain: DTGVSQNPRHKITKRGQNVTFRCDPISEHNRLYWYRQTLGQGPEFLTYFQNEAQLEKSRLLSDRFSAERPKGSFSTLEIQRTEQGDSAMYLCASSFGQENSPLHFGNGTRLTVT.

The chain combines TRBV4-3 with TRBJ2-2, with 10 bases aligning to TRBD2. Germline loops: CDR1 LGHNA, CDR2 YSLEER. V lost 1 base, J lost 5 bases, and 13 bases stayed unmatched. CDR3 size: 19 residues. CDR3 amino acids: CASSQAFRMASGSTGELFF. The CDR3 nucleotides read TGCGCCAGCAGCCAAGCATTCCGGATGGCTAGCGGGAGTACCGGGGAGCTGTTTTTT.

The chain combines TRBV2 with TRBJ1-3; no reliable D call. This CDR3 is 14 amino acids long. Trimming took 3 bases from V and 0 from J, leaving 6 bases between them. The germline gives CDR1 SNHLY, CDR2 FYNNEI. CDR3 nucleotides: TGTGCCAGCAGTGATGGAAACTCTGGAAACACCATATATTTT. It yields the protein CASSDGNSGNTIYF.

V gene TRBV14 combines with J gene TRBJ2-3, with D tentatively TRBD2 (5 bases). V was shortened by 0 bases and J by 0 bases, with 13 bases between the two germline ends. This CDR3 is 17 amino acids long. CDR1 is SGHDN and CDR2 is FVKESK in the germline V gene. CDR3 bases: TGTGCCAGCAGCCAAGATCAATACGGGGATAGCACAGATACGCAGTATTTT. This encodes CASSQDQYGDSTDTQYF.

This clone was counted between two and nine times. The chain carries TRBV7-9 and TRBJ2-3; TRBD2 aligns across 14 bases. This CDR3 spans 18 amino acids. The ends lost 5 bases at V and 4 bases at J; junction bases unmatched: 11. Germline loops: CDR1 SEHNR, CDR2 FQNEAQ (reference sequence). The CDR3 spells CASSRQTSGRARADTQYF. The CDR3 DNA reads as TGTGCCAGCAGCCGTCAGACTAGCGGGAGGGCACGAGCAGATACGCAGTATTTT.

This chain links TRBV29-1 with TRBJ2-3; TRBD2 agrees at 8 bases. The germline V gene encodes CDR1 SQVTM and CDR2 ANQGSEA. CDR3 length: 12 residues. V shed 6 bases and J 5 bases; nucleotides not matched to a gene: 4. The CDR3 bases are TGCAGCGTAGCGGGAGTGATAGATACGCAGTATTTT. Translated, it gives CSVAGVIDTQYF.

The gene calls are TRBV19 and TRBJ1-6; no firm D call. Germline CDR1 is LNHDA and CDR2 is SQIVND (reference sequence). The CDR3 has 14 amino acids. Trimming cost V 7 bases and J 5 bases, with 12 bases left between them. CDR3 DNA: TGTGCCAGTAATAGGGCAGCGGATAATTCACCCCTCCACTTT. It encodes CASNRAADNSPLHF.

The V call is TRBV4-1, the J call TRBJ2-6, with TRBD2 matching over 9 bases. This CDR3 is built from 17 residues. Germline CDR1 reads MGHRA; CDR2 reads YSYEKL. The V and J ends lost 4 bases and 6 bases, in that order; junction bases with no gene match: 10. CDR3 bases: TGCGCCAGCAGCCCTGGACTAGCGTTGGGGGTGGCCAACGTCCTGACTTTC. Translation gives CASSPGLALGVANVLTF.

The chain recombines TRBV27 with TRBJ2-1; D gene unclear. The ends were cut back, 5 bases at V and 0 bases at J, with 14 bases in the middle. This CDR3 spans 16 amino acids. Germline V gene lookup returns CDR1 MNHEY and CDR2 SMNVEV (reference sequence). CDR3 loop: CASSIDSSSSYNEQFF. In DNA form, the CDR3 reads TGTGCCAGCAGTATAGACTCTAGTAGCTCCTACAATGAGCAGTTCTTC.

This clone was seen a single time. This chain uses TRBV28 with TRBJ1-6, with D uncertain. This CDR3 has 14 amino acids. V shed 5 bases and J shed 7 bases, with 12 bases lying between them. Germline V CDR1 and CDR2: MDHEN, SYDVKM. The CDR3 DNA is TGTGCCAGCAGTCTCCTAAAGAGAAATTCACCCCTCCACTTT. This codes for CASSLLKRNSPLHF. The complete variable domain, with remaining parts taken from reference TRBV28 and TRBJ1-6, reads DVKVTQSSRYLVKRTGEKVFLECVQDMDHENMFWYRQDPGLGLRLIYFSYDVKMKEKGDIPEGYSVSREKKERFSLILESASTNQTSMYLCASSLLKRNSPLHFGNGTRLTVT.

V and J are TRBV3-1 (or the pseudogene TRBV3-2) and TRBJ1-2; D is uncertain. Germline CDR1 reads LGHDT; CDR2 reads YNNKEL (reference sequence). V lost 0 bases and J lost 8, with 10 bases in between. The CDR3 is 13 residues long. The CDR3 nucleotides are TGTGCCAGCAGCCAAGAGTGGGCGGGCGGCTACACCTTC. Its translation is CASSQEWAGGYTF.

This chain uses TRBV19 with TRBJ1-5; possibly TRBD1 for D (5 bases). The CDR3 length is 17 residues. In germline, CDR1 is LNHDA, CDR2 SQIVND (reference sequence). V was cut by 4 bases and J by 0 bases, with 16 bases left in between. This CDR3 reads CASSRQISSYSNQPQHF. The CDR3 region has the DNA TGTGCCAGTAGTAGACAGATCAGTAGCTATAGCAATCAGCCCCAGCATTTT.

The chain has TRBV7-6 and TRBJ2-7; weak D call: TRBD2 (6 bases). The CDR3 runs to 14 residues. Germline loops: CDR1 SGHVS, CDR2 FNYEAQ. Trimming left V 4 bases short and J 5 bases short, with 15 bases between. The CDR3 here is CASSYGPSGDEQYF. CDR3 bases: TGTGCCAGCAGCTACGGACCATCGGGAGACGAGCAGTACTTC.

The chain carries TRBV6-2 or TRBV6-3 and TRBJ1-5; 7 bases agree with TRBD1. Losses at the gene ends were 2 bases for V and 4 bases for J; bases not matched to a gene: 5. Germline loops: CDR1 MNHEY, CDR2 SVGEGT. The CDR3 sequence is 15 residues long. The CDR3, as DNA: TGTGCCAGCAGTTACGGGACAGTCTGGAATCAGCCCCAGCATTTT. This encodes CASSYGTVWNQPQHF.

The CDR3 bases are TGTGCCAGTAGCCCCGCCGGGACAGGGGGCCGGGCTTTCTTT. It is translated as CASSPAGTGGRAFF. J is TRBJ1-1 and V is TRBV19; 12 positions match TRBD1. Trimming removed 6 bases from V and 11 bases from J; junction bases left unmatched: 10. The CDR3 length is 14 residues. Germline V gene sequence: CDR1 LNHDA, CDR2 SQIVND (reference sequence).